Detailed here is one T cell receptor beta chain. The clone's antigen remains unknown. It has no much larger one-base neighbor in the sample; base qualities were not kept. V is cut by 3 bases and J by 8 bases, and the space between the germline ends is 10 bases. The CDR3 contains 12 residues, cysteine and phenylalanine counted. Only the CDR3 part of the read is kept: 36 bases, read in frame from the first base. The germline V gene supplies CDR1 MDHEN and CDR2 SYDVKM. This entry comes from a study of shared clonotypes between healthy human individuals (dated by TCRdb to the early 2020s). At the level of the whole study: A couple of women and a few men aged 18 to 49 years were included in the cohort. The study deeply sequenced blood TCR repertoires of about 5 healthy adults to estimate repertoire size and the extent of clonotype sharing between individuals. Libraries were prepared and TCR repertoires were sequenced by different laboratories using diverse techniques, in order to increase sequencing depth and limit assay-specific biases. Per donor, leukapheresis produced somewhere between about 0.9 and 9.5 billion PBMCs.

Donors were healthy HIV-negative adults with no recently reported acute infections or vaccinations. Every donor was a Caucasian adult living in Nashville, Tennessee, USA. In the unsorted samples, 85 million to 100 million PBMCs were counted, and genomic DNA was extracted using the QIAamp DNA Blood Mini kit. Blood was collected by leukapheresis, and PBMCs were isolated by Ficoll-Histopaque density gradient centrifugation and then cryopreserved in liquid nitrogen vapor phase. The investigation overall reported the following: The genetic and exposure-history diversity represented was limited by the small number of donors. Based on pairwise subsampling, the degree of clonotype sharing among donors was expected to be affected by sequencing depth. Sampling was restricted to blood, and TCR repertoires in tissues likely differ from the TCR repertoires found in blood.

Using the deep immunoSEQ assay, TCR CDR3 regions were amplified from genomic DNA by multiplex PCR. For each cell subset, the extracted genomic DNA was distributed evenly across all wells of several immunoSEQ 96-well plates, and each plate served as one replicate. For unsorted PBMC, each replicate PCR was loaded with about 280 ng genomic DNA, equivalent to 25,000 to 35,000 T cell genomes. Unsorted PBMC genomic DNA was sequenced across ten immunoSEQ deep assay plates. Purified libraries were quantified with a Qubit 3.0 fluorometer, sized on a Bioanalyzer 2100, and re-quantified with the KAPA Library Quantification kit. Every immunoSEQ 96-well plate was sequenced on a separate single-read 150-cycle Illumina NextSeq 550 flow cell. Processing in the source paper ran as follows. Because the immunoSEQ output included only junctional sequences and no quality scores, the filtering could not be the same as the filtering used for full-length reads. To assign V/J genes and CDR3, sequences were annotated using PyIR, a Python wrapper for IgBLAST v1.9, with IMGT germline references. Reads with weak V/J assignments (E-value above 1e-6), missing CDR3, stop codons, out-of-frame junctions, or ambiguous translated residues were removed. A V3J clonotype was defined by an identical inferred V gene, J gene, and CDR3 amino acid sequence. Percentage overlap between repertoires was calculated by dividing the number of shared unique clonotypes by the size of the smaller repertoire. Repertoire richness was assessed with RTK rarefaction, the Chao1 estimator, and Recon v2.1 estimates of unobserved clonotypes. Held by TCRdb, this immuneACCESS table contains in-frame sequences only and omits some clones. Under half of the omission traces to an unresolved V gene where checked; the cause of the rest is unknown. V, J and clone size reflect that table, while D and trimming were determined from the DNA. The sample table contains approximately 500,000 clones; only one count was recorded for almost 80% of them. Jointly, the top ten make up approximately 13% of the sample.

Sequencing was done on a sample of PBMCs. The source is a woman in her thirties or forties in good health. Some clones in this sample may be carry-over from other donors' samples. In this chain, TRBV28 is recombined with TRBJ1-2, with no reliable assignment of the D segment. CDR3 sequence: CASSLLQEGYTF. The bases are TGTGCCAGCAGTTTGTTGCAGGAGGGCTACACCTTC.